The 15 T cell receptor beta chains given below trace back to one sample, sequenced in a study of blood T cell repertoires in COVID-19. Profiled with immunoSEQ multiplex PCR; TCRdb holds only in-frame clones, not every one. The data contain 200,000 to 300,000 clones, about four fifths of them singletons. Sequenced material: peripheral blood. The receptors were gathered from an elderly woman with acute or convalescent COVID-19.

The chain combines TRBV6-1 with TRBJ1-3; 8 positions agree with TRBD1. Germline CDR1 reads MNHNS; CDR2 reads SASEGT. The trim removed 2 bases at V and 3 bases at J, leaving 3 bases unmatched. There are 15 residues in the CDR3. As DNA, the CDR3 is TGTGCCAGCAGTGAAACGGACAGGGATGGAAACACCATATATTTT. Protein product: CASSETDRDGNTIYF.

DNA of the CDR3: TGTGCCAGCAGCTCCTATCTTAGCACAGATACGCAGTATTTT. The encoded protein is CASSSYLSTDTQYF. The J gene is TRBJ2-3, the V gene TRBV7-2; D remains unclear. Trimming pared 4 bases from V and 0 bases from J, leaving 8 bases between. The CDR3 is 14 amino acids. Per the germline V gene, CDR1 is SGHTA and CDR2 is FQGNSA.

Turning to this clone: Additional DNA sequences in this sample encode the identical CDR3. The gene calls are TRBV5-1 and TRBJ1-1; 7 bases map to TRBD1. The CDR3 loop spans 14 amino acids. The V gene's germline CDR1 is SGHRS and CDR2 YFSETQ. The J segment lost 1 base and the V segment lost 3 bases, leaving 3 bases of the junction unmatched. The CDR3: CASSSQGGNTEAFF. For the CDR3, the DNA is TGCGCCAGCAGCTCGCAGGGGGGGAACACTGAAGCTTTCTTT. Supplemented by reference TRBV5-1 and TRBJ1-1, the full variable domain reads KAGVTQTPRYLIKTRGQQVTLSCSPISGHRSVSWYQQTPGQGLQFLFEYFSETQRNKGNFPGRFSGRQFSNSRSEMNVSTLELGDSALYLCASSSQGGNTEAFFGQGTRLTVV.

The V gene is TRBV6-5, the J gene TRBJ2-7; the D is unclear. The ends were cut back, 6 bases at V and 2 bases at J, with 8 bases in the middle. The germline V gene has CDR1 MNHEY and CDR2 SVGAGI. The CDR3 length is 12 residues. In DNA form, the CDR3 reads TGTGCCAGCAGAGCGCAGACCTACGAGCAGTACTTC. Its translation: CASRAQTYEQYF.

The chain is built from TRBV11-2 and TRBJ2-3, with 10 bases fitting TRBD2. Per germline, CDR1 SGHAT and CDR2 FQNNGV. J gave up 7 bases and V 5 bases, and 12 bases lay outside the gene matches. CDR3 size: 16 residues. This CDR3 is CASSGQRGGIWNTQYF. The CDR3 nucleotides read TGTGCCAGCAGCGGTCAGCGGGGGGGCATTTGGAATACGCAGTATTTT. The full variable domain, its missing parts supplied by reference TRBV11-2 and TRBJ2-3, is EAGVAQSPRYKIIEKRQSVAFWCNPISGHATLYWYQQILGQGPKLLIQFQNNGVVDDSQLPKDRFSAERLKGVDSTLKIQPAKLEDSAVYLCASSGQRGGIWNTQYFGPGTRLTVL.

This clone occurred a few times. The rearrangement joins TRBV9 to TRBJ2-1; 8 nucleotides line up with TRBD2. The V segment lost 4 bases and the J segment 9 bases; nucleotides outside the gene matches: 15. This CDR3 has 16 residues. From germline, CDR1 is SGDLS and CDR2 YYNGEE. The CDR3 DNA sequence: TGTGCCAGCAGCCCAAGATCGGGGGGGCTTGAGGGTGAGCAGTTCTTC. Translated, it gives CASSPRSGGLEGEQFF.

This clone was observed many times. The genes are TRBV28 and TRBJ1-2; D is perhaps TRBD1 (5 bases). Germline values: CDR1 MDHEN, CDR2 SYDVKM. The ends were cut back, 5 bases at V and 1 base at J, with 11 bases in the middle. This CDR3 spans 14 amino acids. CDR3 protein: CASSGATFNYGYTF. The CDR3, as DNA: TGTGCCAGCAGTGGGGCCACATTTAACTATGGCTACACCTTC.

J is TRBJ2-1 and V is TRBV24-1, with a possible D match to TRBD2 (5 bases). Per the germline V gene, CDR1 is KGHDR and CDR2 is SFDVKD. Deletions cut 9 bases from V and 2 bases from J, with 10 bases between. There are 13 residues in the CDR3. Here the CDR3 DNA reads TGTGCCACCCGCGGGCTGCCCTACAATGAGCAGTTCTTC. Protein: CATRGLPYNEQFF.

This sequence joins TRBV5-4 and TRBJ2-7, with 7 bases identical to TRBD1. Trimming took 0 bases from V and 3 from J; bases not matched to a gene: 6. CDR3 length: 15 amino acids. Germline CDR1 SGHNT, CDR2 YYREEE (reference sequence). CDR3 sequence: CASSLGPQGDYEQYF. The CDR3 DNA is TGTGCCAGCAGCTTGGGGCCCCAGGGGGACTACGAGCAGTACTTC. The variable domain in full, completed from reference TRBV5-4 and TRBJ2-7, reads ETGVTQSPTHLIKTRGQQVTLRCSSQSGHNTVSWYQQALGQGPQFIFQYYREEENGRGNFPPRFSGLQFPNYSSELNVNALELDDSALYLCASSLGPQGDYEQYFGPGTRLTVT.

The rearrangement links TRBV7-2 to TRBJ2-5, with 9 bases aligning to TRBD1. The CDR3 runs to 16 residues. Germline lookup yields CDR1 SGHTA and CDR2 FQGNSA. J was trimmed by 4 bases and V by 5 bases; bases with no gene match: 11. CDR3: CASSTRDRELTETQYF. The DNA for the CDR3 is TGTGCCAGCAGCACCAGGGACAGGGAATTGACAGAGACCCAGTACTTC.

This chain connects TRBV6-6 to TRBJ2-2; TRBD1 matches at 8 bases. Germline-derived CDR1 and CDR2 are MNHNY and SVGAGI (reference sequence). V trimming: 5 bases; J trimming: 0 bases; junction bases outside the gene matches: 5. The CDR3 is made up of 16 amino acids. The CDR3 sequence is CASSRWTGSNTGELFF. In DNA form, the CDR3 reads TGTGCCAGCAGTCGATGGACAGGGTCGAACACCGGGGAGCTGTTTTTT.

The gene calls are TRBV11-2 and TRBJ1-2; D is undetermined. Germline V lookup: CDR1 SGHAT, CDR2 FQNNGV. CDR3 length: 14 residues. Trimming shortened V by 1 base and J by 0 bases, and 6 bases separated the two germline ends. CDR3 region: CASSLGHTNYGYTF. The CDR3 DNA reads TGTGCCAGCAGCTTAGGACATACTAACTATGGCTACACCTTC.

This rearrangement joins TRBV18 to TRBJ1-1, with D maybe TRBD1 (5 bases). Trimming pared 6 bases from V and 4 bases from J, leaving 12 bases between. The length of the CDR3 is 13 residues. In germline, CDR1 is KGHSH, CDR2 LQKENI. The CDR3 loop is CASSPTELTEAFF. The CDR3 DNA reads as TGTGCCAGCTCCCCGACAGAACTCACTGAAGCTTTCTTT.

The gene calls are TRBV7-2 and TRBJ1-1; 9 bases line up with TRBD1. Germline CDR1 and CDR2: SGHTA and FQGNSA. This CDR3 spans 17 amino acids. Losses at the gene ends were 6 bases for V and 1 base for J; bases not matched to a gene: 12. For the CDR3, the DNA is TGTGCCAGCAGATCTGGACAGGGGAAGGGGAGGAACACTGAAGCTTTCTTT. As protein: CASRSGQGKGRNTEAFF.

The chain is built from TRBV18 and TRBJ2-2, with D possibly TRBD2 on 5 matching bases. Between the trimmed V and J ends, which lost 6 bases and 4 bases, there was a span of 6 bases. The CDR3 totals 12 residues. Per germline, CDR1 KGHSH and CDR2 LQKENI. CDR3 region: CASSRGTGELFF. CDR3 nucleotide sequence: TGTGCCAGCTCCCGGGGCACCGGGGAGCTGTTTTTT.